This entry concerns a single TCR beta chain. Antigen: not known. Patients with a history of autoimmune disease or on systemic immunosuppression were excluded. This CDR3 is 14 amino acids long. CDR1 and CDR2 from the germline V gene are MNHNY and SVGAGI (reference sequence). V was cut by 3 bases and J by 1 base, with 10 bases left in between. Only in-frame clones appear in the TCRdb table, and some are missing; sequencing was by immunoSEQ multiplex PCR. The data contain about 73,000 clones, more than 80% of them seen just once; the ten biggest clones take up roughly 0.56%. The sample comes from a study of OX40 agonist ivuxolimab in advanced cancers. Study details: Patients' therapy was ivuxolimab, an antibody that acts as an agonist of OX40 (CD134).

Study-level findings and limits: CD8+ T cells averaged more expanded clones than CD4+. At 0.1 to 3.0 mg/kg, CD4+ and CD8+ blood T cells expanded clonally by week 6.

The chain combines TRBV6-6 with TRBJ2-7; D is perhaps TRBD1 (5 bases). The clonotype comes from an adult with an advanced solid tumor such as melanoma, head and neck, liver or kidney cancer. This sample comprised CD4+ or CD8+ T cells sorted from blood, obtained in a trial of the OX40 agonist ivuxolimab. The CDR3 loop reads CASSYWGSSYEQYF. In DNA form, the CDR3 reads TGTGCCAGCAGTTATTGGGGCAGTTCCTACGAGCAGTACTTC.